These 18 T cell receptor beta chains were sequenced from one sample in a study of molecular identifiers for immune sequencing clone quantification. Each CDR3 protein gets one entry after TCRdb re-called the PCR reads with MiXCR. The data contain approximately 550,000 distinct CDR3 sequences, around 23% of them seen just once; the ten biggest clones take up around 0.78%. Specimen: naive CD8+ T cells from blood, with Jurkat cell RNA spiked in. Subset indicated: FACS-sorted CD8+CD4-CCR7+CD45RA+ naive T cells. The receptors were gathered from a human donor in good health. Some libraries in this study had Jurkat cell RNA spiked in.

V usage is TRBV19 and J usage is TRBJ2-3; D may correspond to TRBD1 or TRBD2 (5 bases each). The CDR3 loop spans 15 amino acids. V gave up 6 bases and J gave up 1 base, with 14 bases separating them. The germline V gene encodes CDR1 LNHDA and CDR2 SQIVND (reference sequence). The CDR3 nucleotides are TGTGCCAGTAGGATTGGGGGTTACGGCACAGATACGCAGTATTTT. Its translation: CASRIGGYGTDTQYF.

The V and J genes are TRBV30 and TRBJ2-6; the D gene is possibly TRBD2 (7 bases). V dropped 3 bases and J dropped 2 bases, with 23 bases sitting between them. The CDR3 has 19 residues. Germline-derived CDR1 and CDR2 are GTSNPN and SVGIG (reference sequence). Here the CDR3 DNA reads TGTGCCTGGAGGAGGCGCGGGGGCCGGGTAGTCCCTGGGGCCAACGTCCTGACTTTC. The encoded protein is CAWRRRGGRVVPGANVLTF.

This clonotype was detected a few times. The V and J genes are TRBV7-6 and TRBJ2-6, with 9 bases aligning to TRBD1. Germline CDR1 reads SGHVS; CDR2 reads FNYEAQ. This CDR3 is 16 amino acids long. V dropped 5 bases and J dropped 0; count of bases not matched to a gene: 2. CDR3: CASSGTGSSGANVLTF. CDR3 nucleotide sequence: TGTGCCAGCAGCGGGACAGGGAGCTCTGGGGCCAACGTCCTGACTTTC.

This clonotype was observed many times. The genes are TRBV12-3 or TRBV12-4 and TRBJ1-5; 7 bases agree with TRBD1. The CDR3 length is 16 residues. J was trimmed by 2 bases and V by 1 base; bases with no gene match: 5. This chain's CDR3 is CASSLERGRGNQPQHF. The CDR3 DNA is TGTGCCAGCAGTTTAGAAAGGGGGCGAGGCAATCAGCCCCAGCATTTT.

This clonotype was detected only a few times. The chain couples TRBV20-1 to TRBJ1-5; D unclear. V was clipped by 6 bases and J by 8 bases, with 17 bases between them. Germline lookup yields CDR1 DFQATT and CDR2 SNEGSKA (reference sequence). The CDR3 consists of 13 residues. In nucleotides, the CDR3 is TGCAGTGCCAAGACGCTAAATAGGGAGCCCCAGCATTTT. It yields the protein CSAKTLNREPQHF.

The chain combines TRBV13 with TRBJ1-4; no firm D call. The V gene lost 6 bases and the J gene lost 5 bases, with 16 bases spanning the gap. The germline V gene has CDR1 PRHDT and CDR2 FYEKMQ (reference sequence). The CDR3 sequence is 15 residues long. The CDR3 nucleotides are TGTGCCAGCAGTTTTCGACAAGTGAAGAATGAAAAACTGTTTTTT. It encodes CASSFRQVKNEKLFF.

In regard to this clonotype: A single base separates this from a much larger clone, so it may be a read error. The chain employs TRBV20-1 and TRBJ2-3; TRBD2 agrees at 7 bases. CDR1 DFQATT and CDR2 SNEGSKA come from the germline V gene (reference sequence). Germline trimming cut 5 bases from V and 2 bases from J; bases unmatched to any gene: 10. The CDR3 runs to 15 residues. CDR3 in amino acids: CSAHPSGPLTDTQYF. The CDR3, as DNA: TGCAGTGCTCACCCTAGCGGTCCCCTCACAGATACGCAGTATTTT.

The chain carries TRBV6-5 and TRBJ1-2, with D perhaps matching TRBD1 (6 bases). In germline, CDR1 is MNHEY, CDR2 SVGAGI. The CDR3 covers 13 residues. V was shortened by 2 bases and J by 8 bases, with 12 bases between the two germline ends. This chain's CDR3 is CASSYGGAEGYTF. In nucleotides, the CDR3 is TGTGCCAGCAGTTACGGGGGGGCTGAGGGCTACACCTTC.

This clonotype was detected a few times. The chain recombines TRBV5-6 with TRBJ2-3, with D perhaps matching TRBD2 (6 bases). Trimming removed 0 bases from V and 0 bases from J, with 20 bases in between. The CDR3 runs 19 residues. The V gene's germline CDR1 is SGHDT and CDR2 YYEEEE. CDR3 amino acids: CASSLVREDIAESTDTQYF. The CDR3 nucleotides are TGTGCCAGCAGCTTGGTTAGGGAGGATATAGCCGAAAGCACAGATACGCAGTATTTT.

The chain has TRBV5-6 and TRBJ2-5; D gene ambiguous. V was trimmed by 3 bases and J by 1 base, leaving 16 bases between them. Germline V gene lookup returns CDR1 SGHDT and CDR2 YYEEEE. The CDR3 has 16 residues. CDR3 DNA: TGTGCCAGCAGCTCCCGAATCTTCCAGCTCCAAGAGACCCAGTACTTC. Amino acids: CASSSRIFQLQETQYF. The full variable domain, its missing parts supplied by reference TRBV5-6 and TRBJ2-5, is DAGVTQSPTHLIKTRGQQVTLRCSPKSGHDTVSWYQQALGQGPQFIFQYYEEEERQRGNFPDRFSGHQFPNYSSELNVNALLLGDSALYLCASSSRIFQLQETQYFGPGTRLLVL.

Many counts were recorded for this clonotype. The chain is built from TRBV6-5 and TRBJ2-5; D uncertain. Germline loops: CDR1 MNHEY, CDR2 SVGAGI. The CDR3 length is 13 residues. V lost 2 bases, J lost 1 base, and 5 bases lay in between. This CDR3 reads CASSYGPQETQYF. CDR3 DNA: TGTGCCAGCAGTTACGGACCCCAAGAGACCCAGTACTTC.

This clonotype was picked up many times. The chain has TRBV20-1 and TRBJ2-7, with 11 positions matching TRBD1. Germline CDR1 DFQATT, CDR2 SNEGSKA (reference sequence). V was clipped by 6 bases and J by 2 bases; unmatched bases: 9. The CDR3 sequence is 15 residues long. As DNA, the CDR3 is TGCAGTGCCTACCTTCCGGGACAGGGGGCCTACGAGCAGTACTTC. This codes for CSAYLPGQGAYEQYF.

There are a few counts of this clonotype. The chain combines TRBV4-3 with TRBJ1-2; 10 bases map to TRBD1. CDR3 length: 16 amino acids. Unmatched junction bases numbered 5, after V lost 0 bases and J lost 4 bases. Germline-derived CDR1 and CDR2 are LGHNA and YSLEER. CDR3 bases: TGCGCCAGCAGCCAAGATCCTAGACAGGGGGCCTATGGCTACACCTTC. It yields the protein CASSQDPRQGAYGYTF.

V is TRBV19 and J is TRBJ2-3; 9 positions agree with TRBD2. Unmatched junction bases numbered 6, after V lost 4 bases and J lost 4 bases. Germline loops: CDR1 LNHDA, CDR2 SQIVND (reference sequence). This CDR3 region has 15 residues. The CDR3 loop reads CASSSLAGLADTQYF. The CDR3 nucleotides read TGTGCCAGTAGTAGTCTAGCGGGGTTGGCAGATACGCAGTATTTT.

The chain combines TRBV6-1 with TRBJ2-7, with D uncertain. This CDR3 contains 14 residues. Trimming cost V 6 bases and J 5 bases, with 17 bases left between them. Germline CDR1 reads MNHNS; CDR2 reads SASEGT. CDR3 bases: TGTGCCAGCAGAGAACAAGGGTTTGCCCACGAGCAGTACTTC. Protein product: CASREQGFAHEQYF.

In this sample, this clonotype turned up a few times. The CDR3 DNA reads as TGCGCCAGCAGCCCAAGACGACAGGGTCTAGACTACGAGCAGTACTTC. Its translation: CASSPRRQGLDYEQYF. This chain links TRBV5-1 with TRBJ2-7; TRBD1 aligns across 7 bases. V shed 4 bases and J 3 bases; nucleotides not matched to a gene: 13. CDR1 SGHRS and CDR2 YFSETQ come from the germline V gene. The CDR3 is 16 residues long.

This clonotype came up many times. This rearrangement joins TRBV7-9 to TRBJ2-5; unclear D gene. The CDR3 sequence is 13 residues long. Germline assignment: CDR1 SEHNR and CDR2 FQNEAQ (reference sequence). The ends were cut back, 1 base at V and 4 bases at J, with 7 bases in the middle. In DNA form, the CDR3 reads TGTGCCAGCAGCTTAGAGTTTATAGAGACCCAGTACTTC. Residues: CASSLEFIETQYF.

This clonotype has at least ten counts. The chain couples TRBV20-1 to TRBJ1-4, with D tentatively TRBD1 (5 bases). Germline values: CDR1 DFQATT, CDR2 SNEGSKA (reference sequence). V gave up 0 bases and J gave up 4 bases, with 9 bases separating them. CDR3 length: 14 residues. CDR3 region: CSARDDSLNEKLFF. The CDR3 DNA is TGCAGTGCTAGAGATGACAGCCTTAATGAAAAACTGTTTTTT.